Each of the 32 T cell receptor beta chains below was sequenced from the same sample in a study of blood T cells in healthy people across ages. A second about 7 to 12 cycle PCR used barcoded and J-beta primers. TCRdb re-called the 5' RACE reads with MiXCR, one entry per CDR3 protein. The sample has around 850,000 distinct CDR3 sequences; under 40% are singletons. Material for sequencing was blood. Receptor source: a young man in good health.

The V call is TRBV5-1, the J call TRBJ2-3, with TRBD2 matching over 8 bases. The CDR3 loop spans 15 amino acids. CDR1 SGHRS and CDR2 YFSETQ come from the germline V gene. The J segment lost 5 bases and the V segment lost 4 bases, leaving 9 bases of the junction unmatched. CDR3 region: CASSGTSGGLDTQYF. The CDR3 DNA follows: TGCGCCAGCAGCGGCACCTCGGGGGGGCTAGATACGCAGTATTTT.

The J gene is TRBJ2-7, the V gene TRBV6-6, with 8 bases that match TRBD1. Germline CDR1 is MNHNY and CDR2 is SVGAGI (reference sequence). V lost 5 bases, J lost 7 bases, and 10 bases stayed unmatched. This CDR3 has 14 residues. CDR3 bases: TGTGCCAGCAGTAGAAGCCAGGGGGCGGGAGAGCAGTACTTC. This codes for CASSRSQGAGEQYF.

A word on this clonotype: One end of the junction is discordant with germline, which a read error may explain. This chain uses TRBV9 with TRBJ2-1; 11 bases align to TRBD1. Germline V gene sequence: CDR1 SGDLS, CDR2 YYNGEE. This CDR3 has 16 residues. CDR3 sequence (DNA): TGTGCCAGCAGCGAGGACAGGGGGCTATCCTACGATGAGCAGTTCTTC. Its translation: CASSEDRGLSYDEQFF.

The CDR3 DNA is TGCGCCAGCAGCCAAGGGACAGTTCTGAACACCGGGGAGCTGTTTTTT. Translation: CASSQGTVLNTGELFF. V gene TRBV4-3 combines with J gene TRBJ2-2; maybe TRBD1 (6 bases). Germline V gene data show CDR1 as LGHNA and CDR2 as YSLEER. Trimming took 1 base from V and 1 from J, leaving 10 bases between them. This CDR3 has 16 residues.

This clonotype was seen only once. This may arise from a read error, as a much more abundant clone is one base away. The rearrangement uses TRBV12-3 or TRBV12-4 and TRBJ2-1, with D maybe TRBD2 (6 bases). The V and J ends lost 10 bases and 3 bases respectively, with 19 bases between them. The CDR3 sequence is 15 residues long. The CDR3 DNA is TGTGCCAACAGCACCGGAGGGGCCAACTACAATGAGCAGTTCTTC. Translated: CANSTGGANYNEQFF.

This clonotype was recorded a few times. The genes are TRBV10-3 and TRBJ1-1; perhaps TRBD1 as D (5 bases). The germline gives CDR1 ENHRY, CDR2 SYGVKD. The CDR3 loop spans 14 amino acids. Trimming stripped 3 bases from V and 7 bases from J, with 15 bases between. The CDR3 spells CAISDNRSGGEAFF. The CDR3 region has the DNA TGTGCCATCAGTGATAACAGGTCGGGCGGTGAAGCTTTCTTT.

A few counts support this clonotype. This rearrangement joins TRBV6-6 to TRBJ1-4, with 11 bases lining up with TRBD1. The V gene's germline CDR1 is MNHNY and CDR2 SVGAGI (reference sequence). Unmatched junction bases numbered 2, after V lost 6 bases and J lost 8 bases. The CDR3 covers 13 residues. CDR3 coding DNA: TGTGCCAGCAGGGGACAGGGGGGCGAAAAACTGTTTTTT. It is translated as CASRGQGGEKLFF.

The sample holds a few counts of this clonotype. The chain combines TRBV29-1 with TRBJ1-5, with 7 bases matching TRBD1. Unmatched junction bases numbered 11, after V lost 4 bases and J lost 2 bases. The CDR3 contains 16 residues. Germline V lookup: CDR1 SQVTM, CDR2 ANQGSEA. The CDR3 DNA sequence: TGCAGCGTTGCCGCAGGGGGTAGGGGTGGCAATCAGCCCCAGCATTTT. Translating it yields CSVAAGGRGGNQPQHF.

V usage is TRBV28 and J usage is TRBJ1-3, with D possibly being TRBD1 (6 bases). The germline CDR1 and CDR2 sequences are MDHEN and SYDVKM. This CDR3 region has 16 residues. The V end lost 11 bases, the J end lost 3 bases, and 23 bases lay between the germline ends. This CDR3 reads CAGGSRGAIFGNTIYF. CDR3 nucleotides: TGTGCCGGCGGTTCGCGGGGGGCAATTTTTGGAAACACCATATATTTT.

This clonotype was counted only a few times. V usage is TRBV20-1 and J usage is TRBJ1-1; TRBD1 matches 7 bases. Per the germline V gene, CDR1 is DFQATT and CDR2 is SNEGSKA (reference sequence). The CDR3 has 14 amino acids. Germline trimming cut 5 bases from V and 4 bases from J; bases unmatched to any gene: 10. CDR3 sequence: CSAFLMNRGTEAFF. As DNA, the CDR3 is TGCAGTGCTTTCCTCATGAACAGGGGCACTGAAGCTTTCTTT.

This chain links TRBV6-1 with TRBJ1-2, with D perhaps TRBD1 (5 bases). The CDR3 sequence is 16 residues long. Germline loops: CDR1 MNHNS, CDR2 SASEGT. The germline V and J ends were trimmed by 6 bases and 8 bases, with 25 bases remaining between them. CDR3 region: CASSEGMDPGGDGYTF. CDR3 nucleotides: TGTGCCAGCAGCGAGGGGATGGATCCCGGTGGGGACGGCTACACCTTC.

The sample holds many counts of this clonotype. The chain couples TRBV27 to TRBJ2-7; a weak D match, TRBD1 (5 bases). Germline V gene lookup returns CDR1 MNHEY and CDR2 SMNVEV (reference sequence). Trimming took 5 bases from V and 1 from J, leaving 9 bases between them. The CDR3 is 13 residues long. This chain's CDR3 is CASSRRQSYEQYF. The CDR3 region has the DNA TGTGCCAGCAGTAGACGACAGTCCTACGAGCAGTACTTC.

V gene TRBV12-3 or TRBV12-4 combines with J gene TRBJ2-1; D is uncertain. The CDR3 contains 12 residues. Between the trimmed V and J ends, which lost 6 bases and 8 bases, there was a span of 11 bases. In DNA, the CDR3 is TGTGCCAGCAGCCCACACATGGATGAGCAGTTCTTC. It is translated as CASSPHMDEQFF.

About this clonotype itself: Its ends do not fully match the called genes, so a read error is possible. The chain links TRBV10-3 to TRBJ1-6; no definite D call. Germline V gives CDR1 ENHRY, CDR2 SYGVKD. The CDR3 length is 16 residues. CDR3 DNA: TGTGCCATCAGTGAGTCGGTGGGCTCCTATAATGCACCCCTCCACTTT. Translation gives CAISESVGSYNAPLHF.

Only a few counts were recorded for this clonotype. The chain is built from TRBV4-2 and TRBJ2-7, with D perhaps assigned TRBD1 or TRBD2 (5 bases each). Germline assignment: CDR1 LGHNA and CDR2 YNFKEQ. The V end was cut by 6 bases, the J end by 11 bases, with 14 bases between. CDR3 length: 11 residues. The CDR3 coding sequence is TGTGCCAGCAGTCGGGGACGTGAGAAGTACTTC. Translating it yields CASSRGREKYF.

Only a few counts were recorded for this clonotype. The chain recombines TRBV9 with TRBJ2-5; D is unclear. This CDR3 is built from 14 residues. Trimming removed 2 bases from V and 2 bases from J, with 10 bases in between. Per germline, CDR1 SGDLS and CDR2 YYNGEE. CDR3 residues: CASSVHYGQETQYF. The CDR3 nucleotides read TGTGCCAGCAGCGTTCACTACGGGCAAGAGACCCAGTACTTC. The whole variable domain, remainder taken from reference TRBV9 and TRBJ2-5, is DSGVTQTPKHLITATGQRVTLRCSPRSGDLSVYWYQQSLDQGLQFLIQYYNGEERAKGNILERFSAQQFPDLHSELNLSSLELGDSALYFCASSVHYGQETQYFGPGTRLLVL.

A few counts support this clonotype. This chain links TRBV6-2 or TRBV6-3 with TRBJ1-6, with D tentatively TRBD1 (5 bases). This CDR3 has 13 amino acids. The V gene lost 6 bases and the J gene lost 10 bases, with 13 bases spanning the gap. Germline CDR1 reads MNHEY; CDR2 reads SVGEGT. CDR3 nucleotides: TGTGCCAGCAGGAACAGCAGGGAGTCACCCCTCCACTTT. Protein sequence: CASRNSRESPLHF.

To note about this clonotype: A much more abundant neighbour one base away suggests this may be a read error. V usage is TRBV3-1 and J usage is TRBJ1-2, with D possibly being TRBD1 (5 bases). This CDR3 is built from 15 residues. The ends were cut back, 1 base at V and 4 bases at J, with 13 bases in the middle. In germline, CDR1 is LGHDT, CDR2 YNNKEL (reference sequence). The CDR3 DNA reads TGTGCCAGCAGCCAAGGGCGCGGAAGGGGCTATGGCTACACCTTC. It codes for CASSQGRGRGYGYTF. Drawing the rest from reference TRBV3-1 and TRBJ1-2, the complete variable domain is DTAVSQTPKYLVTQMGNDKSIKCEQNLGHDTMYWYKQDSKKFLKIMFSYNNKELIINETVPNRFSPKSPDKAHLNLHINSLELGDSAVYFCASSQGRGRGYGYTFGSGTRLTVV.

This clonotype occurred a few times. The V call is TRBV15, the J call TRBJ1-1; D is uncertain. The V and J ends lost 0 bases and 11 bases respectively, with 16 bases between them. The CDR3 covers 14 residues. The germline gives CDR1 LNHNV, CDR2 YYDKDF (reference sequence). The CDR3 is CATSRDGSEGEAFF. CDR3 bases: TGTGCCACCAGCAGAGACGGATCGGAGGGAGAGGCTTTCTTT.

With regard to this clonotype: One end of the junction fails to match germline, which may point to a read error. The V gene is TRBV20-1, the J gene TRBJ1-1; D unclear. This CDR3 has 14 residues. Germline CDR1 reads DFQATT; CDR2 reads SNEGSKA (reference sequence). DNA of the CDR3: TGCAGTGCTAGAGATCCGAAAAAGGTCGGGGAAGTTTTCTTT. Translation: CSARDPKKVGEVFF.

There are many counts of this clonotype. The DNA of the CDR3 is TGTGCCAGCAGCTTAGTAGGCAGGAGCACAGATACGCAGTATTTT. It is translated as CASSLVGRSTDTQYF. The V call is TRBV7-2, the J call TRBJ2-3; unclear D gene. Germline CDR1 is SGHTA and CDR2 is FQGNSA. The CDR3 sequence is 15 residues long. With 1 base removed from V and 0 bases from J, the gap between germline ends came to 8 bases.

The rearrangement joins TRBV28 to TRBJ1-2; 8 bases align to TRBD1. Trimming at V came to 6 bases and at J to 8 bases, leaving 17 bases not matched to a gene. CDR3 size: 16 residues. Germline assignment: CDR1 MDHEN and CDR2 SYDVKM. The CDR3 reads CASRRVGDRSRFGYTF. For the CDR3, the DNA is TGTGCCAGCAGACGGGTAGGGGACAGGTCGAGATTCGGCTACACCTTC.

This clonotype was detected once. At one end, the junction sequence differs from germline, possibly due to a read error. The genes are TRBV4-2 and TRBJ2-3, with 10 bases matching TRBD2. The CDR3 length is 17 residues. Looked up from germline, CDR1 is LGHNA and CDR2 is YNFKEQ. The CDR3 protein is CASSPTPGLANTGTQYF. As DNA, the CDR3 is TGTGCCAGCAGCCCTACACCGGGACTAGCGAACACAGGTACGCAGTATTTT.

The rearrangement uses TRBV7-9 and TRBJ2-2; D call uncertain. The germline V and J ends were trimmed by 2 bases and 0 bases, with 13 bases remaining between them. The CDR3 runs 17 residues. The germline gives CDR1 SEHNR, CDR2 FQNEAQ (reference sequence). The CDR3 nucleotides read TGTGCCAGCAGCTTATCAATGGCCTTCACGAACACCGGGGAGCTGTTTTTT. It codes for CASSLSMAFTNTGELFF.

The CDR3 DNA reads as TGTGCCAGCAGCCCCTCGGGGGACCAAGGCTACACCTTC. Amino acid sequence: CASSPSGDQGYTF. V gene TRBV7-9 combines with J gene TRBJ1-2; D may be TRBD1 (5 bases). Germline values: CDR1 SEHNR, CDR2 FQNEAQ (reference sequence). V was trimmed by 5 bases and J by 8 bases, leaving 15 bases between them. This CDR3 has 13 residues.

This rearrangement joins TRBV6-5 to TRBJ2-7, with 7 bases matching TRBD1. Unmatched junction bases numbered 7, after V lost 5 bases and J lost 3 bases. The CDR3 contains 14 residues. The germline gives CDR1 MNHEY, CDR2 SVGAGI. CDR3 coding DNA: TGTGCCAGCAGTGACGGTACAGGGGACTACGAGCAGTACTTC. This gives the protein CASSDGTGDYEQYF.

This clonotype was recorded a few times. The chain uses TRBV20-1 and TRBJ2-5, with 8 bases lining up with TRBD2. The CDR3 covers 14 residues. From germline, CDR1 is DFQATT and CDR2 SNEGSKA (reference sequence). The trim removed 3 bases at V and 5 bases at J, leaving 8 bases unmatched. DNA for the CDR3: TGCAGTGCTAGGTTCGGCCGGGGGGGGGAGACCCAGTACTTC. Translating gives CSARFGRGGETQYF.

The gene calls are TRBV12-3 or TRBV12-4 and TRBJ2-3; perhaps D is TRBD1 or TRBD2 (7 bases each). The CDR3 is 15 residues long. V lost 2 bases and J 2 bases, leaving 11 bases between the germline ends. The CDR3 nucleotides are TGTGCCAGCAGTTTACAGGGGGGGACCACAGATACGCAGTATTTT. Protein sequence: CASSLQGGTTDTQYF.

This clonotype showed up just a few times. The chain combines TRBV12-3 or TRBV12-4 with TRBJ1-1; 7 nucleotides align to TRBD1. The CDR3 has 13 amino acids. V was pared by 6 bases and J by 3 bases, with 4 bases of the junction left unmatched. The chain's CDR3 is CASRDTGDTEAFF. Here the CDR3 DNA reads TGTGCCAGCAGAGACACAGGGGACACTGAAGCTTTCTTT.

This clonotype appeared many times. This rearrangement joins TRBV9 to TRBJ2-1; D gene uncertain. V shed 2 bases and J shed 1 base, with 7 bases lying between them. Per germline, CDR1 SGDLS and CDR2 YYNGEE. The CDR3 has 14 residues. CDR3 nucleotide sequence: TGTGCCAGCAGCGTGTATCCGTCCTACAATGAGCAGTTCTTC. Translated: CASSVYPSYNEQFF.

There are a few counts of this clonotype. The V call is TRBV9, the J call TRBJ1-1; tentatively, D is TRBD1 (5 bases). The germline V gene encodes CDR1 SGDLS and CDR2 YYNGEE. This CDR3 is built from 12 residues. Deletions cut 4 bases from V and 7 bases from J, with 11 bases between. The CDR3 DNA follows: TGTGCCAGCAGCCCTCGGGACGGTGAAGCTTTCTTT. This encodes CASSPRDGEAFF.

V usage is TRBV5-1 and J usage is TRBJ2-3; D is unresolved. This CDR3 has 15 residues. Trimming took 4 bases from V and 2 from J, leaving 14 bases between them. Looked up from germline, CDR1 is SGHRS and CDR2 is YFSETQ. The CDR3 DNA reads TGCGCCAGCAGCCCGACGGAAGAATTCACAGATACGCAGTATTTT. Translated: CASSPTEEFTDTQYF.